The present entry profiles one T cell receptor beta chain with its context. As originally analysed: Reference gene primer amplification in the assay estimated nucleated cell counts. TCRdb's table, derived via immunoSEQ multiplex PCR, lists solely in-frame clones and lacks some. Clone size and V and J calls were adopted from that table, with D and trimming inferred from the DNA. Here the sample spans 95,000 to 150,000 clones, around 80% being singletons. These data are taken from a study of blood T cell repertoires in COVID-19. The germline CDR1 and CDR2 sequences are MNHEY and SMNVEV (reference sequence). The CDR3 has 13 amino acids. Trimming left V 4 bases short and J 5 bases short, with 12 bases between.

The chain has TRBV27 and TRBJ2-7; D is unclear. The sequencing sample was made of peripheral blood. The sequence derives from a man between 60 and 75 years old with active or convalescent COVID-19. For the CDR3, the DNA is TGTGCCAGCAGTTGGTCCTGGAGAAACGAGCAGTACTTC. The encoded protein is CASSWSWRNEQYF.